The clone carrying this TCR beta chain was seen a single time. V trimming: 9 bases; J trimming: 5 bases; junction bases outside the gene matches: 8. The CDR3 length is 13 residues. Germline V gene lookup returns CDR1 LNHDA and CDR2 SQIVND (reference sequence). Profiling relied on immunoSEQ multiplex PCR, and the TCRdb table lists in-frame clones only, not all of them. The table has 270,000 or so clones, about 90% seen once; the top ten hold around 10%. These data originate in a study of blood T cell repertoires in COVID-19. The sequence was collected from a woman aged 25 to 39 with COVID-19, enrolled during active disease. Sequencing input: peripheral blood. The chain uses TRBV19 and TRBJ2-5; 8 nucleotides match TRBD1. The CDR3 DNA follows: TGTGCCAGCTCGGACAGGGAGGAGGAGACCCAGTACTTC. Encoded protein: CASSDREEETQYF.